The TCR beta chain described here comes from a study of identical twins. General study results and limits: Out-of-frame alpha sequences common to twins exhibited a surplus of low generation probability.

On this clonotype: Antigen specificity is unknown.

MiXCR, applied by TCRdb to the 5' RACE reads, yields one record per CDR3 protein. The sample holds around 570,000 distinct CDR3 sequences; 9.6% are singletons and the top ten take 2.5% to 3.5%. These same records also appear under a second study, on yellow fever vaccine responses in identical twins. That report notes: Convergence reportedly seemed to mark part of the twins' vaccine T cell response, with personalization marking the rest.

The sequence came from a woman younger than 35 in good health. The sequencing sample was made of PBMCs.

The CDR3 nucleotides are TGTGCCTGGAGCGTAGGGGGACAGGGCTTAAGGGAGCAGTACTTC. It is translated as CAWSVGGQGLREQYF. The chain is built from TRBV30 and TRBJ2-7; the match to TRBD1 covers 9 bases. V lost 3 bases, J lost 7 bases, and 13 bases stayed unmatched. The CDR3 has 15 amino acids. The germline gives CDR1 GTSNPN, CDR2 SVGIG (reference sequence).